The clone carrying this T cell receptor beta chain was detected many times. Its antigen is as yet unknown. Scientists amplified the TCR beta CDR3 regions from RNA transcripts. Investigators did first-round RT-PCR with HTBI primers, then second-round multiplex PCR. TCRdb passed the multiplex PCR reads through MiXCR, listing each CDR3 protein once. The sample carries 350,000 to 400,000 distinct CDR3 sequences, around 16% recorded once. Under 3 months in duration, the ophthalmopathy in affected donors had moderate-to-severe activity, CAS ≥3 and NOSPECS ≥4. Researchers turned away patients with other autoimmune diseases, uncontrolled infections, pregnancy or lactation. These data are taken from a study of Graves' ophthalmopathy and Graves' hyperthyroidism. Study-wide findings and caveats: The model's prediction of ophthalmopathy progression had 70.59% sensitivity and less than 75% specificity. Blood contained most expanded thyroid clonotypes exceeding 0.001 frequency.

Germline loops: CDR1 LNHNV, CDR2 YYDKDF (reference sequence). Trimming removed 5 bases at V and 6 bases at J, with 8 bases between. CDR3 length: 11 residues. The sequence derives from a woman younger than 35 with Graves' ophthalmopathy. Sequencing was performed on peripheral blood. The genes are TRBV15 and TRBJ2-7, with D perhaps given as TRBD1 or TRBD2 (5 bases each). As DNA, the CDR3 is TGTGCCACCAGCGCCGGGGCCGAGCAGTACTTC. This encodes CATSAGAEQYF.